This TCR beta chain was identified in a study of cytomegalovirus exposure and HLA in healthy donors. Broader study findings: In all likelihood, a cluster of highly shared sequence variants was a sequencing artifact. There were some public TCRs occurring in many donors, but most TCR sequences were rare.

Remarks on this clone: Its cognate antigen is unknown.

The study sampled nominally healthy donors, though unrecorded immune exposures were likely. The germline gives CDR1 SGDLS, CDR2 YYNGEE. The V end lost 0 bases, the J end lost 2 bases, and 9 bases lay between the germline ends. The CDR3 has 14 amino acids. This PCR relied on a set of 60 Vbeta primers and 13 Jbeta primers. Repertoires were generated with immunoSEQ multiplex PCR, while TCRdb's copy carries only in-frame clones and drops some. The sample records about 220,000 clones, over 70% being singletons. The sequence was collected from a boy between 2 and 10 years old in good health and CMV-seronegative. The sequenced sample was PBMCs. The genes are TRBV9 and TRBJ2-7; possible D gene TRBD2, 6 bases. As DNA, the CDR3 is TGTGCCAGCAGCGTAGGGGACTGGGCCTACGAGCAGTACTTC. It codes for CASSVGDWAYEQYF.